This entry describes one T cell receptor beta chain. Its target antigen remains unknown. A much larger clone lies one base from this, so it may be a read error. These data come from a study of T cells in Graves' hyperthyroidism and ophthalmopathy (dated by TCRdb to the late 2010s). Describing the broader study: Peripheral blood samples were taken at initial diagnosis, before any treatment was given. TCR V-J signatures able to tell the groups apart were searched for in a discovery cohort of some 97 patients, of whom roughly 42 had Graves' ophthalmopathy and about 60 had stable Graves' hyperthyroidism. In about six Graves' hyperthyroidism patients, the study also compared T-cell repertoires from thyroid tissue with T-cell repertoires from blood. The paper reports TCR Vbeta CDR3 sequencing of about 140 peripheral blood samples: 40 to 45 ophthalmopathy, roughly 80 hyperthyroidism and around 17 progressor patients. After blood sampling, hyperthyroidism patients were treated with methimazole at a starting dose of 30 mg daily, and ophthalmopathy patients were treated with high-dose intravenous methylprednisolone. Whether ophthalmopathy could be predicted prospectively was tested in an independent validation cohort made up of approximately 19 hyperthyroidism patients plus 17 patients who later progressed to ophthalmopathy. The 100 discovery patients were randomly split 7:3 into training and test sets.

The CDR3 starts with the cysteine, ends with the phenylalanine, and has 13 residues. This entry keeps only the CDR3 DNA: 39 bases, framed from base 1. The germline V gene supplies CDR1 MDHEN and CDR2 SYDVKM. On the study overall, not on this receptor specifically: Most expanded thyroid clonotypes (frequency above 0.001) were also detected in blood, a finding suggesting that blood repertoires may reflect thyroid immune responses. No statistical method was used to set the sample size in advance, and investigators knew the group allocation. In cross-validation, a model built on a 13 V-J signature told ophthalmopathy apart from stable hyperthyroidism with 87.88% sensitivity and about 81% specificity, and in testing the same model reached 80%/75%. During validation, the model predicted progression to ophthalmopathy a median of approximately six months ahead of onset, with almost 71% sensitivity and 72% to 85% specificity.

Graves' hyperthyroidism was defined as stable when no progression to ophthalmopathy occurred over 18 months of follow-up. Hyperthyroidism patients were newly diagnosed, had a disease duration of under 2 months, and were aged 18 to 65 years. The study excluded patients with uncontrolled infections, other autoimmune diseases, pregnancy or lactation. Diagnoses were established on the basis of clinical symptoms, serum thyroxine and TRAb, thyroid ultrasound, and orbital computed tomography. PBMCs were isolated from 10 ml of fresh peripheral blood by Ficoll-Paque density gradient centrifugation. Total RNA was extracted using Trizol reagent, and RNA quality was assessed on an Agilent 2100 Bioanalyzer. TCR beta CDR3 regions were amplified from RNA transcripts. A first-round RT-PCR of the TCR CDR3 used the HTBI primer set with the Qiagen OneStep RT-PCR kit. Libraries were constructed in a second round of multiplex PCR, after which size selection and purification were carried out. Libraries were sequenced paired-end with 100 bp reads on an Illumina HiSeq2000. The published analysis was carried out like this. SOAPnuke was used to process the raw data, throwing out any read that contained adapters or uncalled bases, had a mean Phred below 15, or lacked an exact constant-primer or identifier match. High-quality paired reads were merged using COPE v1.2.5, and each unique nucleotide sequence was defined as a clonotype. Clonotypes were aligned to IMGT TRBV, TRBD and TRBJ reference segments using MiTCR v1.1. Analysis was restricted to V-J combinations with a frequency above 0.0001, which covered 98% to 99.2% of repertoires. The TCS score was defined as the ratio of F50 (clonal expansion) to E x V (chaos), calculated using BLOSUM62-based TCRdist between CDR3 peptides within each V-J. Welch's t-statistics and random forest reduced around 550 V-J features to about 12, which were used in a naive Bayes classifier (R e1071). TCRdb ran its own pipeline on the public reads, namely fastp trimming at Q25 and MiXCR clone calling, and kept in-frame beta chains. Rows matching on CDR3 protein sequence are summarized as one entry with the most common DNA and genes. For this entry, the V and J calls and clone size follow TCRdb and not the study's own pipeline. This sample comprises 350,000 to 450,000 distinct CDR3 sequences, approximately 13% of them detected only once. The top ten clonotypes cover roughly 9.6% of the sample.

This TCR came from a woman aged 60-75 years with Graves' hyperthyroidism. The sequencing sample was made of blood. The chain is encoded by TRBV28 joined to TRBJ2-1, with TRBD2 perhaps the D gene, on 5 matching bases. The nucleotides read TGTGCCAGCAAAGAGCCGGGGTACAATGGGCAGTTCTTC. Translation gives CASKEPGYNGQFF. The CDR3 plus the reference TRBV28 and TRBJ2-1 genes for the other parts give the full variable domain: DVKVTQSSRYLVKRTGEKVFLECVQDMDHENMFWYRQDPGLGLRLIYFSYDVKMKEKGDIPEGYSVSREKKERFSLILESASTNQTSMYLCASKEPGYNGQFFGPGTRLTVL.